Here is one TCR beta chain with its context. Its specificity is not known. Sequencing was performed with immunoSEQ multiplex PCR; in TCRdb, only in-frame clones are kept and a portion is missing. The sample carries roughly 150,000 clones, 80% to 90% recorded once. This sample is drawn from a study of T cell responses to AZD1222 COVID-19 vaccine. As for the study in general: Second doses that came at about 4 or about 12 weeks were put together. Study findings and constraints: Vaccine-associated CD4 TCRs ranged over spike, dominating at 160-218 and 743-854. The sample set comprised mostly white British donors with more females, and clonal diversity was possibly underestimated. No repertoire was sampled before or during the peak T cell response, only after it.

J was trimmed by 4 bases and V by 0 bases; bases with no gene match: 2. CDR3 length: 14 amino acids. The V gene's germline CDR1 is MNHNS and CDR2 SASEGT. The sequencing here drew on peripheral blood, taken on day 0 of AZD1222 vaccination. This sequence was found in an adult in good health. This rearrangement joins TRBV6-1 to TRBJ1-2; TRBD1 agrees at 7 bases. This chain's CDR3 is CASSEAAGGYGYTF. The DNA of the CDR3 is TGTGCCAGCAGTGAAGCGGCAGGGGGCTATGGCTACACCTTC.